This T cell receptor beta chain appears in the sequencing data of a study of tissue T cells after allogeneic stem cell transplantation. General study results and limits: TCR repertoires tracked anatomic similarity, regardless of disease or transplant status. Alloreactivity or antigen specificity of tissue TCRs was not determined; some clones might be host cells. The patient cohort was small and clinically heterogeneous, with limited sampling depth.

Germline V gives CDR1 SNHLY, CDR2 FYNGKV (reference sequence). The junction had 4 bases not matched to a gene; V was cut back by 5 bases and J by 0 bases. This CDR3 has 14 amino acids. As concerns this clone: Its antigen remains unknown. Gene names are the mouse ones. The observed sequence ends 1 residue before the CDR3 terminus, with the missing tail filled in from the germline J gene. The sample contains more than one DNA sequence encoding this CDR3.

CDR3 sequences, V/J genes, frequencies and template counts came from survey-depth TCRbeta sequencing. Clones were read by immunoSEQ multiplex PCR, and TCRdb kept only the in-frame ones, dropping some. The sample shows 40,000 to 60,000 clones, around 70% of them seen only once. V gene TRBV3 combines with J gene TRBJ2-7; 7 bases are a match to TRBD2. The specimen was sorted cells pooled from one or two spleens. The clonotype was recovered from a pool of C57BL/6 mice in good health. The DNA read from the CDR3 is TGTGCCAGCAGCCTGACTGGGAGCTCCTATGAACAGTAC. This codes for CASSLTGSSYEQY. The full CDR3 protein reads CASSLTGSSYEQYF.